The rows below give T cell receptor beta chains drawn from one sample of a study of persistence of HIV-infected CD4 T cells. No antigen is known for these receptors. Here immunoSEQ multiplex PCR was the method, and the copy in TCRdb shows in-frame clones only, minus some. Of 35,000 to 50,000 clones in the sample, 89% were seen once. Sequences were derived from CD4+ T cells sorted from PBMCs after approximately 19-hour stimulation, sampled from a patient who received antiretroviral therapy. These receptors came from an adult man with HIV who was CMV-seropositive. The CDR3 runs from the conserved cysteine through the conserved F or W.

J,V,CDR3
TRBJ2-7,TRBV27,CASSSYEQYF
TRBJ1-5,TRBV5-5,CASSLGLRVDYQPQHF
TRBJ1-6,TRBV27,CASSLYPSRDGNSYNSPLHF
TRBJ1-4,TRBV6-5,CASSYRGAINEKLFF
TRBJ2-3,TRBV9,CASTPAGGLPTDTQYF
TRBJ2-1,TRBV2,CASRATSGGSYNEQFF
TRBJ1-1,TRBV7-6,CASSLGTAPRAEAFF
TRBJ2-1,TRBV3-1/TRBV3-2,CASSQAGVNEQFF
TRBJ2-3,TRBV5-1,CASSFNTDTQYF
TRBJ2-5,TRBV10-3,CAIKGGGETQYF
TRBJ2-7,TRBV6-1,CASSELKTAPYEQYF
TRBJ1-2,TRBV6-5,CASSTGDLYGYTF
TRBJ1-3,TRBV9,CASSVGVGGSGNTIYF
TRBJ1-1,TRBV5-1,CASFSGESTEAFF
TRBJ1-2,TRBV4-2,CASSQPGIGTKGYTF
TRBJ2-1,TRBV2,CASSETRDREFF
TRBJ2-1,TRBV10-2,CASQPTQHRPSYNEQFF
TRBJ1-1,TRBV4-1,CASAGPTKNTEAFF
TRBJ1-3,TRBV18,CASSRGSGNTIYF
TRBJ1-4,TRBV19,CASSAATNEKLFF
TRBJ1-6,TRBV7-8,CASSLEGSSYNSPLHF
TRBJ1-6,TRBV6-1,CASSSNSPLHF
TRBJ1-1,TRBV23-1,CASSQSLAHLMGTEAFF
TRBJ2-7,TRBV27,CASSPRPGAYEQYF
TRBJ1-5,TRBV2,CASGMMGTYSNQPQHF
TRBJ1-3,TRBV27,CASSLSRAGNTIYF
TRBJ2-3,TRBV2,CASSAPRPNTQYF
TRBJ2-7,TRBV28,CASRDGPYEQYF
TRBJ1-4,TRBV10-1,CASSEKRGAEKLFF
TRBJ1-1,TRBV18,CASSPMGDTEAFF
TRBJ1-1,TRBV7-9,CASTRQGANTEAFF
TRBJ1-6,TRBV5-1,CASSLGGDRNNSPLHF
TRBJ1-4,TRBV3-1/TRBV3-2,CASSQAGGPWSF
TRBJ1-1,TRBV29-1,CSVERPIEAFF
TRBJ1-1,TRBV12-3/TRBV12-4,CASSFRGYTEAFF
TRBJ1-2,TRBV29-1,CSVFGSSNYGYTF
TRBJ2-3,TRBV7-3,CASSTRGPGGSGGADTQYF
TRBJ1-1,TRBV7-8,CASSLSMNTEAFF
TRBJ1-2,TRBV4-1,CASSTRDFLHLNGYTF
TRBJ1-5,TRBV3-1/TRBV3-2,CASGGAAVQPQHF
TRBJ2-1,TRBV12-3/TRBV12-4,CASSSDGGNEQFF
TRBJ2-7,TRBV28,CASSGGLPAYEQYF